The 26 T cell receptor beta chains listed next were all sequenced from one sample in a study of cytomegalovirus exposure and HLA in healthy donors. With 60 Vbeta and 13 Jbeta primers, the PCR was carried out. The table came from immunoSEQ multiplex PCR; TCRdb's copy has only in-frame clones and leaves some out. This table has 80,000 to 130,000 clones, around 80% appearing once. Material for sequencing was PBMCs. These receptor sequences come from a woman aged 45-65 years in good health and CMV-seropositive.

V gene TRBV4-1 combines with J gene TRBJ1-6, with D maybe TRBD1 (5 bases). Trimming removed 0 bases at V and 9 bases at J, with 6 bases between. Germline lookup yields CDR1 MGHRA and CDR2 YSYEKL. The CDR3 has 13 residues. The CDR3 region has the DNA TGCGCCAGCAGCCAAGAAGGGGCTTCACCCCTCCACTTT. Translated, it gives CASSQEGASPLHF.

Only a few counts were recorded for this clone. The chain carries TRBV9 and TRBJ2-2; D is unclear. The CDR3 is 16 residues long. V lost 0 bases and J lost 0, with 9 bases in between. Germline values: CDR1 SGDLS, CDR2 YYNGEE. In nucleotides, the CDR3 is TGTGCCAGCAGCGTAGGAGCGCGGCCGAACACCGGGGAGCTGTTTTTT. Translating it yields CASSVGARPNTGELFF. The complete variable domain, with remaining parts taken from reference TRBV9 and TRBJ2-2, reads DSGVTQTPKHLITATGQRVTLRCSPRSGDLSVYWYQQSLDQGLQFLIQYYNGEERAKGNILERFSAQQFPDLHSELNLSSLELGDSALYFCASSVGARPNTGELFFGEGSRLTVL.

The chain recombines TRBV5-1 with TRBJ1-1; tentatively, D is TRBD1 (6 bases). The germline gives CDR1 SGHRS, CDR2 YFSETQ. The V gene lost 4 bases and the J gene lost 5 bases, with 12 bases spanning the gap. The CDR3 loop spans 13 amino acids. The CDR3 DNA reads TGCGCCAGCAGCCGACGGACAGAGACTGAAGCTTTCTTT. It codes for CASSRRTETEAFF.

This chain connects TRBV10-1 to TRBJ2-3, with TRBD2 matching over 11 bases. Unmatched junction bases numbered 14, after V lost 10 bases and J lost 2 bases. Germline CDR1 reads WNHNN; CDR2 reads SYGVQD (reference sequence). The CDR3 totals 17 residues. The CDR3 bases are TGCGCCACCACCGGAGGGGTAGCGGGAGGGCCCACAGATACGCAGTATTTT. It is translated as CATTGGVAGGPTDTQYF.

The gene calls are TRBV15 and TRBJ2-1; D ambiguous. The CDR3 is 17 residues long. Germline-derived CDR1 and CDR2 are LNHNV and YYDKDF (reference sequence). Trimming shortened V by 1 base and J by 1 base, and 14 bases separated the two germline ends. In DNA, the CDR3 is TGTGCCACCAGCAGAGCATTCAGGCGACCTTCCTACAATGAGCAGTTCTTC. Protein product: CATSRAFRRPSYNEQFF.

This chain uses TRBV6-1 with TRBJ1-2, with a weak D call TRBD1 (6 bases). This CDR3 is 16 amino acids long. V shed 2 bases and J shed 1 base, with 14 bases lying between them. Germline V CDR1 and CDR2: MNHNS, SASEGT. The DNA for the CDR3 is TGTGCCAGCAGTGAACATTTGAACAGGGTTAACTATGGCTACACCTTC. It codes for CASSEHLNRVNYGYTF.

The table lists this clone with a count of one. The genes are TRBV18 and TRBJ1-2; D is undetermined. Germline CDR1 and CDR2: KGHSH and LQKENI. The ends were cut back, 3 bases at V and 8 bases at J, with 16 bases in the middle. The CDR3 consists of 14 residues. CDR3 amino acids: CASSPAKGAGGYTF. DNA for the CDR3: TGTGCCAGCTCACCGGCCAAGGGTGCGGGAGGCTACACCTTC. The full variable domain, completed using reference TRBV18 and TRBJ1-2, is NAGVMQNPRHLVRRRGQEARLRCSPMKGHSHVYWYRQLPEEGLKFMVYLQKENIIDESGMPKERFSAEFPKEGPSILRIQQVVRGDSAAYFCASSPAKGAGGYTFGSGTRLTVV.

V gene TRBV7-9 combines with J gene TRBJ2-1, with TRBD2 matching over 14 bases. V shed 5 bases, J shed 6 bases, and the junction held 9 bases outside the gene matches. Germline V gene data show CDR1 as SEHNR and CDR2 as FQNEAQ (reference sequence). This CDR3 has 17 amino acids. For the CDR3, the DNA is TGTGCCAGCAGCCTGGGGACTAGCGGGAGATCCCCCAATGAGCAGTTCTTC. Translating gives CASSLGTSGRSPNEQFF.

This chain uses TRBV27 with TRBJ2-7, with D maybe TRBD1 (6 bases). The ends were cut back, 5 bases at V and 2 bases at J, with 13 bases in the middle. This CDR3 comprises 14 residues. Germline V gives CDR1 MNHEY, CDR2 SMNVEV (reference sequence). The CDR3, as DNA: TGTGCCAGCAGTGGGGGCGCTGAAACCTACGAGCAGTACTTC. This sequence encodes CASSGGAETYEQYF.

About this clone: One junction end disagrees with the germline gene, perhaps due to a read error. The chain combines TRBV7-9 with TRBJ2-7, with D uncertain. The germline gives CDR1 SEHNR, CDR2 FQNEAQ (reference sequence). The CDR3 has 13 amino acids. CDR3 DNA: TGTTCCAGCAGCTTAGCTGGAGTCCCAGAGCAGTACTTC. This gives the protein CSSSLAGVPEQYF. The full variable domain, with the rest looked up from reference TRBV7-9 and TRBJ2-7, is DTGVSQNPRHKITKRGQNVTFRCDPISEHNRLYWYRQTLGQGPEFLTYFQNEAQLEKSRLLSDRFSAERPKGSFSTLEIQRTEQGDSAMYLCSSSLAGVPEQYFGPGTRLTVT.

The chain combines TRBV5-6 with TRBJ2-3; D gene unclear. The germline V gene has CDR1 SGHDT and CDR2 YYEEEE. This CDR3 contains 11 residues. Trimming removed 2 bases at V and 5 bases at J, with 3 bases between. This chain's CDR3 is CASSFGDTQYF. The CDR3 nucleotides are TGTGCCAGCAGCTTCGGAGATACGCAGTATTTT.

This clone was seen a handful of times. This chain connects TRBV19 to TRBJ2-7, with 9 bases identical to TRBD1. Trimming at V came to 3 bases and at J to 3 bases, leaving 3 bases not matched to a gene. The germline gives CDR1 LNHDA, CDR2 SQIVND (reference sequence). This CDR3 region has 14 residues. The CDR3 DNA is TGTGCCAGTAGTATCGGGACAGGGAGCTACGAGCAGTACTTC. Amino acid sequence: CASSIGTGSYEQYF.

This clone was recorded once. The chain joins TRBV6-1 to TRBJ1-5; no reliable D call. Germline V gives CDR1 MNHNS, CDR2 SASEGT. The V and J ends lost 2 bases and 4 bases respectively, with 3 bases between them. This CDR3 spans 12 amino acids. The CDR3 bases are TGTGCCAGCAGTGAATTAAATCAGCCCCAGCATTTT. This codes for CASSELNQPQHF.

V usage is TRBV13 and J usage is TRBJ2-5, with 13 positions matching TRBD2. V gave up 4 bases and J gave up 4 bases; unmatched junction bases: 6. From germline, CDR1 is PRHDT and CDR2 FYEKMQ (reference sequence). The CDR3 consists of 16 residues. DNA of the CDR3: TGTGCCAGCAGCTCCCGGACTAGCGGGAGAGGAGAGACCCAGTACTTC. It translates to CASSSRTSGRGETQYF.

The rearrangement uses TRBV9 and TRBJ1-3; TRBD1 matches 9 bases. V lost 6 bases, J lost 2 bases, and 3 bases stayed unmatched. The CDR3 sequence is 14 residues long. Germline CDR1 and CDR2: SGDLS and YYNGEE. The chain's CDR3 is CASTGTGTGNTIYF. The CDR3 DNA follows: TGTGCCAGCACCGGGACAGGGACTGGAAACACCATATATTTT.

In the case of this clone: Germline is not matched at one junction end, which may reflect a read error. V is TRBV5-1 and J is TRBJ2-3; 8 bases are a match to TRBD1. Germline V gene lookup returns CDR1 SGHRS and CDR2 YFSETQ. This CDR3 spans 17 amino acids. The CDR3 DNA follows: TGCGCCAGCAGCTTGGAGCCCGCAGGGGGCGGCACAAATACGCAGTATTTT. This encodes CASSLEPAGGGTNTQYF.

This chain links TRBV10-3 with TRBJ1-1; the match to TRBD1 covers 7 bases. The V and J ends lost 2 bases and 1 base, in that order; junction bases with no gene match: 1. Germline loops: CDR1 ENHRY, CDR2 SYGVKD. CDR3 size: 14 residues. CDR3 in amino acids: CAISEGQANTEAFF. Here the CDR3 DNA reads TGTGCCATCAGTGAGGGACAGGCGAACACTGAAGCTTTCTTT.

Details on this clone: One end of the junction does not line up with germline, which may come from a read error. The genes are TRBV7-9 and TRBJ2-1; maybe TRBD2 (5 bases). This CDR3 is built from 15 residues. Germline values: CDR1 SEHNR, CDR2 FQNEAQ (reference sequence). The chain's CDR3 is CVSSPKRRVDNEQFF. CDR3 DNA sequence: TGTGTCAGCAGCCCAAAAAGGCGGGTAGACAATGAGCAGTTCTTC.

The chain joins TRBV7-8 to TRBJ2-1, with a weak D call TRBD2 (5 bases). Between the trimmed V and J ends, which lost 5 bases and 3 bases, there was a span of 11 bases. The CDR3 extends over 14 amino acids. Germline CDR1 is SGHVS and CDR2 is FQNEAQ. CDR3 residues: CASSPLAVYNEQFF. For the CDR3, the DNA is TGTGCCAGCAGCCCTCTAGCTGTCTACAATGAGCAGTTCTTC. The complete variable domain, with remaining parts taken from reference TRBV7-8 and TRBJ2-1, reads GAGVSQSPRYKVAKRGQDVALRCDPISGHVSLFWYQQALGQGPEFLTYFQNEAQLDKSGLPSDRFFAERPEGSVSTLKIQRTQQEDSAVYLCASSPLAVYNEQFFGPGTRLTVL.

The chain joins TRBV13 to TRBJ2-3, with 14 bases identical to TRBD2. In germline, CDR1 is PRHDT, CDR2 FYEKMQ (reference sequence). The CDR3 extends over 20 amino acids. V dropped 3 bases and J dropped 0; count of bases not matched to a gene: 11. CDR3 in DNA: TGTGCCAGCAGCTTCGGACTAGCGGGGGGCGAACCCTCTAGCACAGATACGCAGTATTTT. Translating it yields CASSFGLAGGEPSSTDTQYF.

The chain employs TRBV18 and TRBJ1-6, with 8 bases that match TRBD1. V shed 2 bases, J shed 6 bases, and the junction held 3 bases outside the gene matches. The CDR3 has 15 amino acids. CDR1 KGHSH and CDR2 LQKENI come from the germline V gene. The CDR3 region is CASSPMTGANSPLHF. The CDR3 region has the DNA TGTGCCAGCTCACCAATGACAGGGGCTAATTCACCCCTCCACTTT. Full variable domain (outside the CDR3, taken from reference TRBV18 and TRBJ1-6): NAGVMQNPRHLVRRRGQEARLRCSPMKGHSHVYWYRQLPEEGLKFMVYLQKENIIDESGMPKERFSAEFPKEGPSILRIQQVVRGDSAAYFCASSPMTGANSPLHFGNGTRLTVT.

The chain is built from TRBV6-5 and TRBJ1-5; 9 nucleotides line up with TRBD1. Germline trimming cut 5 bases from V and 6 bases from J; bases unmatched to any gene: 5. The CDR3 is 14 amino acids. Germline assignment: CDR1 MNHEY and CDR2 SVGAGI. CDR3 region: CASSTQGAGQPQHF. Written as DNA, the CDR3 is TGTGCCAGCAGTACACAGGGGGCAGGTCAGCCCCAGCATTTT.

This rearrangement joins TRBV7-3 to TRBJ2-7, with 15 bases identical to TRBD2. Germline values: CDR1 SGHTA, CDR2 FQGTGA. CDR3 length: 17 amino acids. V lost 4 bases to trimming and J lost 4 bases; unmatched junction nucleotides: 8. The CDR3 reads CASSSSGLAGGPYEQYF. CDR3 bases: TGTGCCAGCAGCTCCTCAGGACTAGCGGGAGGGCCGTACGAGCAGTACTTC.

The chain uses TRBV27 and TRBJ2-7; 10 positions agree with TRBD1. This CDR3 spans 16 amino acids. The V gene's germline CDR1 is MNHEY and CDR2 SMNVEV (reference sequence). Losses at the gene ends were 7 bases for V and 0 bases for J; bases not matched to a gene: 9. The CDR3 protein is CASNSLRDRGSYEQYF. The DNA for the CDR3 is TGTGCCAGCAATTCCCTCCGGGACAGGGGCTCCTACGAGCAGTACTTC.

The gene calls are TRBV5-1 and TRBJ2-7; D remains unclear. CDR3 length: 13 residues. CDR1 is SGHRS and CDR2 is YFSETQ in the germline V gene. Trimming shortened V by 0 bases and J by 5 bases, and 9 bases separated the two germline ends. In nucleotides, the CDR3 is TGCGCCAGCAGCTTGGGGGCTGTCGACGAGCAGTACTTC. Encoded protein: CASSLGAVDEQYF.

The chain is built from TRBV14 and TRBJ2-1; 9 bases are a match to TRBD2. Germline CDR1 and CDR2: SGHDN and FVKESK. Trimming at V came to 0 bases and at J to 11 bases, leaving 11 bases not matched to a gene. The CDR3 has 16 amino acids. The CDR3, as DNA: TGTGCCAGCAGCCAAGATTTTGTTAGCGCGGGAGGGCAGCAGTTCTTC. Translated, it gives CASSQDFVSAGGQQFF.